This entry features one T cell receptor (beta chain) sequence. The antigen is not known. The PCR used 60 Vbeta and 13 Jbeta primers. Using immunoSEQ multiplex PCR, the repertoire was profiled, and TCRdb retains in-frame clones only, with some absent. The sample lists under 200,000 clones; roughly 73% were seen once. These data come from a study of cytomegalovirus exposure and HLA in healthy donors. Study-wide points: Presence/absence analyses took donor sequencing depth as roughly uniform.

The CDR3 has 14 residues. The germline gives CDR1 MNHEY, CDR2 SMNVEV (reference sequence). Germline trimming cut 5 bases from V and 3 bases from J; bases unmatched to any gene: 6. The V call is TRBV27, the J call TRBJ2-7, with TRBD1 matching over 8 bases. This receptor was taken from a female donor in good health and CMV-seronegative. The sequenced sample was PBMCs. CDR3 sequence: CASSPGQEYYEQYF. The CDR3 DNA reads TGTGCCAGCAGTCCGGGACAGGAATACTACGAGCAGTACTTC.